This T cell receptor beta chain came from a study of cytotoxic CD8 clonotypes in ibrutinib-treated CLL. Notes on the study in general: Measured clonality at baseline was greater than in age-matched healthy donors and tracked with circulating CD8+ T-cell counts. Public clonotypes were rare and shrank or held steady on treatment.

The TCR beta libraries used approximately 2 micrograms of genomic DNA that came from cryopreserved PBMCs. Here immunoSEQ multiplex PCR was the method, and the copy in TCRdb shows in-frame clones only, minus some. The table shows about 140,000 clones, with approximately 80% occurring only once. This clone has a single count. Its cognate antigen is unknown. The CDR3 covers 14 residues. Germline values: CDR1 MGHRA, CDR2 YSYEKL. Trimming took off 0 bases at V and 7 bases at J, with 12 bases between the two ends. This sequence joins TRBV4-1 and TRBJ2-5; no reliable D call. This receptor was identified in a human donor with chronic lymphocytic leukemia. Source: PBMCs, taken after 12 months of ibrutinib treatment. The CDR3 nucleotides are TGCGCCAGCAGCCAAGAAGACGGCCCTGGGACCCAGTACTTC. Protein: CASSQEDGPGTQYF.